The clone carrying this T cell receptor (beta chain) showed up many times. iRepertoire HTBI primers and Arm-PCR of CDR3 regions built TCR beta libraries. TCRdb reprocessed the multiplex PCR reads with MiXCR, giving one entry per CDR3 protein. The data hold hundreds of thousands of distinct CDR3 sequences, with 16% observed a single time. This entry is derived from a study of regulatory T cells in long-lasting Graves disease. The sample's time point: newly diagnosed GD, antithyroid drugs for less than 3 months. PBMC RNA was the source of the TCR library. The V gene end was trimmed by 1 base and the J gene end by 6 bases; junction bases not matched to a gene: 6. This CDR3 is 14 amino acids long. Germline V gene lookup returns CDR1 MGHRA and CDR2 YSYEKL. This sample also appeared in a second study, on T cells in Graves' hyperthyroidism and ophthalmopathy. As reported in that work: It was considered stable Graves' hyperthyroidism when ophthalmopathy did not progress within 18 months. HTBI primers were used for first-round RT-PCR of the TCR CDR3.

The specimen was peripheral blood mononuclear cells (PBMCs), collected at new diagnosis, from a patient treated with antithyroid drugs. This TCR came from a middle-aged man with Graves disease. The V gene is TRBV4-1, the J gene TRBJ2-7; 7 bases fit TRBD1. CDR3 in amino acids: CASSQGTTGSEQYF. The CDR3 DNA reads as TGCGCCAGCAGCCAAGGAACGACAGGGAGCGAGCAGTACTTC.